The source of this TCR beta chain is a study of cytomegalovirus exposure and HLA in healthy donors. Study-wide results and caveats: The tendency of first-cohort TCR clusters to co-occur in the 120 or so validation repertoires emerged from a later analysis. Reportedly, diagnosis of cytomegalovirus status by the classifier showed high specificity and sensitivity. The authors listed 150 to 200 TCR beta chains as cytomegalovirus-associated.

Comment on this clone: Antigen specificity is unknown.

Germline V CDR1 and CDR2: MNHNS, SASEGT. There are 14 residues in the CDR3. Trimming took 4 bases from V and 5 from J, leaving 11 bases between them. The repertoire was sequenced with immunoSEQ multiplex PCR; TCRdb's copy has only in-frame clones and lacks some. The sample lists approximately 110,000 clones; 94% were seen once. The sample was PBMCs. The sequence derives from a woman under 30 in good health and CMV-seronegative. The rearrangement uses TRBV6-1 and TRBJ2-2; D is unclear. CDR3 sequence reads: CASSGNSWTGELFF. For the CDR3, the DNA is TGTGCCAGCAGTGGGAACAGTTGGACCGGGGAGCTGTTTTTT.